A single T cell receptor (beta chain) is shown here with its context. Antigen: not known. The length of the CDR3 is 14 residues. CDR1 is SGDLS, CDR2 YYNGEE, per germline. V shed 4 bases and J 3 bases; nucleotides not matched to a gene: 7. Sequencing was performed with immunoSEQ multiplex PCR; in TCRdb, only in-frame clones are kept and a portion is missing. The sample shows 60,000 to 85,000 clones, 65% to 80% of them seen only once. These data originate in a study of T cell responses to AZD1222 COVID-19 vaccine. Study conclusions and caveats: Spike-specific TCR depth and breadth grew after two AZD1222 doses. Researchers report vaccine-associated CD4 TCRs spanning spike, with dominance at 160-218 and 743-854.

This sequence joins TRBV9 and TRBJ2-7; TRBD1 agrees at 7 bases. The specimen was peripheral blood, collected 28 days after the second dose of the MenACWY control vaccine. The TCR was taken from an adult who received the MenACWY meningococcal vaccine as a control. The CDR3 DNA follows: TGTGCCAGCAGCCCCGGGACAGTGGGCTACGAGCAGTACTTC. This encodes CASSPGTVGYEQYF.